Each of the 9 T cell receptor beta chains below was sequenced from the same sample in a study of T cell changes during pregnancy in multiple sclerosis. TCRdb's table, derived via immunoSEQ multiplex PCR, lists solely in-frame clones and lacks some. Of 75,000 to 95,000 clones listed, about 90% are singletons. Sequencing was performed on peripheral blood, taken in the first trimester of pregnancy. The receptors were gathered from a female donor in good health, enrolled as a control in a pregnancy study.

The chain carries TRBV4-3 and TRBJ2-3, with 7 bases that match TRBD2. This CDR3 comprises 16 residues. Germline lookup yields CDR1 LGHNA and CDR2 YSLEER. V shed 1 base and J 1 base; nucleotides not matched to a gene: 5. The CDR3 reads CASSQAASGRTDTQYF. CDR3 sequence (DNA): TGCGCCAGCAGCCAAGCGGCTAGCGGCCGCACAGATACGCAGTATTTT.

The rearrangement uses TRBV15 and TRBJ1-4; TRBD1 matches at 7 bases. The CDR3 has 14 residues. CDR1 LNHNV and CDR2 YYDKDF come from the germline V gene (reference sequence). With V trimmed by 0 bases and J by 8 bases, 3 bases remained unmatched. Here the CDR3 DNA reads TGTGCCACCAGCAGAGACCTGACAGGGGAAAAACTGTTTTTT. Its translation is CATSRDLTGEKLFF. Filled out from reference TRBV15 and TRBJ1-4, the complete variable domain reads DAMVIQNPRYQVTQFGKPVTLSCSQTLNHNVMYWYQQKSSQAPKLLFHYYDKDFNNEADTPDNFQSRRPNTSFCFLDIRSPGLGDTAMYLCATSRDLTGEKLFFGSGTQLSVL.

This chain joins TRBV9 and TRBJ1-4; the D gene is possibly TRBD1 (6 bases). Germline-derived CDR1 and CDR2 are SGDLS and YYNGEE. The CDR3 extends over 15 amino acids. Trimming shortened V by 4 bases and J by 3 bases, and 13 bases separated the two germline ends. CDR3 region: CASSSGVWANEKLFF. CDR3 sequence (DNA): TGTGCCAGCAGCTCAGGGGTTTGGGCTAATGAAAAACTGTTTTTT.

The V and J genes are TRBV7-2 and TRBJ1-5; D remains ambiguous. Germline assignment: CDR1 SGHTA and CDR2 FQGNSA. This CDR3 comprises 16 residues. Trimming removed 2 bases from V and 6 bases from J, with 17 bases in between. CDR3 protein: CASSLNGQSPGQPQHF. In nucleotides, the CDR3 is TGTGCCAGCAGCTTAAACGGTCAATCCCCAGGTCAGCCCCAGCATTTT.

The CDR3, as DNA: TGTGCCAGCAGCTTAGAACTAGCGGCTGACTACGAGCAGTACTTC. As protein: CASSLELAADYEQYF. This chain connects TRBV7-2 to TRBJ2-7; the match to TRBD2 covers 8 bases. The CDR3 is made up of 15 amino acids. CDR1 is SGHTA and CDR2 is FQGNSA in the germline V gene. J was trimmed by 3 bases and V by 1 base; bases with no gene match: 5.

This chain links TRBV18 with TRBJ1-6, with TRBD1 as a possible D gene (6 bases). Deletions cut 3 bases from V and 0 bases from J, with 15 bases between. The CDR3 totals 18 residues. CDR1 and CDR2 from the germline V gene are KGHSH and LQKENI. CDR3 coding DNA: TGTGCCAGCTCACCCAGGGGCAGTTCGAGCTCCTATAATTCACCCCTCCACTTT. Its translation is CASSPRGSSSSYNSPLHF.

DNA for the CDR3: TGTGCCAGCAGTGACTCTAGAGGTCGGACTGAAGCTTTCTTT. It translates to CASSDSRGRTEAFF. The chain uses TRBV6-4 and TRBJ1-1; the D is unclear. In germline, CDR1 is MRHNA, CDR2 SNTAGT. The CDR3 is 14 amino acids. The V and J ends lost 0 bases and 5 bases respectively, with 10 bases between them.

The chain recombines TRBV30 with TRBJ1-2, with TRBD1 matching over 7 bases. The germline CDR1 and CDR2 sequences are GTSNPN and SVGIG (reference sequence). The CDR3 has 14 residues. V lost 1 base and J lost 5; bases outside the gene matches: 7. The CDR3 here is CAWSARQGRYGYTF. The DNA for the CDR3 is TGTGCCTGGAGTGCCCGACAGGGAAGGTATGGCTACACCTTC.

This chain links TRBV27 with TRBJ2-2; TRBD1 agrees at 8 bases. The CDR3 runs to 17 residues. Germline V gene data show CDR1 as MNHEY and CDR2 as SMNVEV (reference sequence). The V gene end was trimmed by 5 bases and the J gene end by 1 base; junction bases not matched to a gene: 9. The CDR3 loop reads CASSDYDRGGNTGELFF. In DNA, the CDR3 is TGTGCCAGCAGTGACTACGACAGGGGAGGGAACACCGGGGAGCTGTTTTTT.